This T cell receptor beta chain was sequenced for a study of human T cells and chemical hapten exposure. Indicated time point: pre-sensitization, week 0. Stated treatment: therapeutic diphenylcyclopropenone sensitization with weekly scalp DPC. TCRdb itself ran the RACE reads through MiXCR, one entry per CDR3 protein. The profile shows 350,000 to 400,000 distinct CDR3 sequences, 5.1% of them singletons. In this sample, this clonotype turned up a few times. Antigen unknown. Study-level findings and limits: The donor cohort had alopecia, so its immune response may not match that of healthy people. TCRs above 1 in 1000 frequency stayed constant with DPC sensitization. Expanded TCRs produced significantly more large CDR3 similarity clusters than controls did.

The CDR3 is 13 residues long. The germline gives CDR1 LGHNT, CDR2 FRNRAP. The clonotype was recovered from a woman between 50 and 59 years old with alopecia areata. Some clones in this sample may be carry-over from other donors' samples. Sequences were derived from whole blood, sampled in connection with sensitization to the hapten diphenylcyclopropenone (DPC). The chain combines TRBV12-5 with TRBJ2-5; 7 nucleotides line up with TRBD1. In DNA form, the CDR3 reads TGTGCAACCACAGGGGCACGGCGGGAGACCCAGTACTTC. Residues: CATTGARRETQYF.